The 32 T cell receptor beta chains below were found in one sample sequenced in a study of T cell responses to AZD1222 COVID-19 vaccine. Sequencing was performed with immunoSEQ multiplex PCR; in TCRdb, only in-frame clones are kept and a portion is missing. The sample contains about 150,000 clones, roughly nine tenths of which appear only once. The sequences come from peripheral blood, collected on day 0 of AZD1222 vaccination. These TCRs come from an adult in good health.

The V gene is TRBV28, the J gene TRBJ1-1, with 7 bases that match TRBD1. The V and J ends lost 6 bases and 5 bases, in that order; junction bases with no gene match: 9. Looked up from germline, CDR1 is MDHEN and CDR2 is SYDVKM. CDR3 length equals 14 residues. This CDR3 reads CASSQLYRGTEAFF. The CDR3 DNA reads TGTGCCAGCAGCCAACTCTACAGGGGAACTGAAGCTTTCTTT.

In DNA form, the CDR3 reads TGTGCCACCAGTGACTGGGGCAAGAATGAGCAGTTCTTC. It translates to CATSDWGKNEQFF. The J gene is TRBJ2-1, the V gene TRBV24-1; possible D gene TRBD1, 5 bases. V gave up 4 bases and J gave up 7 bases, with 10 bases separating them. CDR3 length: 13 amino acids. The V gene's germline CDR1 is KGHDR and CDR2 SFDVKD.

The rearrangement joins TRBV7-9 to TRBJ2-7, with D perhaps assigned TRBD1 or TRBD2 (6 bases each). V lost 5 bases and J lost 0, with 14 bases in between. The CDR3 contains 15 residues. Germline values: CDR1 SEHNR, CDR2 FQNEAQ (reference sequence). This CDR3 reads CASSRQEGFSYEQYF. The CDR3 DNA reads as TGTGCCAGCAGCCGACAGGAGGGATTCTCCTACGAGCAGTACTTC.

The V gene is TRBV28, the J gene TRBJ2-3; the D is unclear. The V and J ends lost 3 bases and 1 base respectively, with 8 bases between them. The germline V gene encodes CDR1 MDHEN and CDR2 SYDVKM. This CDR3 has 14 residues. The CDR3 loop reads CASSFPERTDTQYF. The DNA for the CDR3 is TGTGCCAGCAGTTTTCCTGAACGCACAGATACGCAGTATTTT.

The chain uses TRBV4-2 and TRBJ2-2; 7 bases map to TRBD1. This CDR3 spans 18 amino acids. Losses at the gene ends were 1 base for V and 2 bases for J; bases not matched to a gene: 10. CDR1 is LGHNA and CDR2 is YNFKEQ in the germline V gene. The CDR3 loop is CASSQASEGTANTGELFF. In DNA, the CDR3 is TGTGCCAGCAGCCAAGCCTCCGAAGGGACAGCTAACACCGGGGAGCTGTTTTTT.

The chain combines TRBV19 with TRBJ2-7; D is possibly TRBD1 (5 bases). The ends were cut back, 4 bases at V and 4 bases at J, with 5 bases in the middle. From germline, CDR1 is LNHDA and CDR2 SQIVND (reference sequence). The CDR3 extends over 11 amino acids. The CDR3 sequence: CASSTGYEQYF. The CDR3 DNA follows: TGTGCCAGTAGTACAGGGTACGAGCAGTACTTC. Full variable domain (outside the CDR3, taken from reference TRBV19 and TRBJ2-7): DGGITQSPKYLFRKEGQNVTLSCEQNLNHDAMYWYRQDPGQGLRLIYYSQIVNDFQKGDIAEGYSVSREKKESFPLTVTSAQKNPTAFYLCASSTGYEQYFGPGTRLTVT.

The chain links TRBV7-3 to TRBJ2-3; D may correspond to TRBD1 or TRBD2 (5 bases each). CDR3 size: 16 residues. Germline V CDR1 and CDR2: SGHTA, FQGTGA. V gave up 2 bases and J gave up 1 base, with 13 bases separating them. CDR3: CASSLYLRGGTDTQYF. The CDR3 DNA reads TGTGCCAGCAGCTTATACCTCCGGGGCGGCACAGATACGCAGTATTTT.

The CDR3 nucleotides are TGCGCCAGCAGCCAAGATGCCCCCTCCTACGAGCAGTACTTC. Translated: CASSQDAPSYEQYF. The rearrangement joins TRBV4-3 to TRBJ2-7; D is ambiguous. Germline V gives CDR1 LGHNA, CDR2 YSLEER. The CDR3 consists of 14 residues. With 0 bases removed from V and 0 bases from J, the gap between germline ends came to 6 bases.

V gene TRBV7-9 combines with J gene TRBJ1-2; 8 bases match TRBD1. The germline V gene encodes CDR1 SEHNR and CDR2 FQNEAQ (reference sequence). The CDR3 runs 13 residues. Losses at the gene ends were 7 bases for V and 3 bases for J; bases not matched to a gene: 4. The CDR3 region is CASTVDRDYGYTF. The CDR3, as DNA: TGTGCCAGCACCGTGGACAGGGACTATGGCTACACCTTC.

This clone was detected only once. This chain uses TRBV9 with TRBJ2-2, with 8 bases fitting TRBD2. The CDR3 is 15 amino acids. The J segment lost 6 bases and the V segment lost 4 bases, leaving 8 bases of the junction unmatched. In germline, CDR1 is SGDLS, CDR2 YYNGEE. The CDR3 sequence: CASSRGGGFPGELFF. As DNA, the CDR3 is TGTGCCAGCAGCCGGGGGGGTGGTTTTCCCGGGGAGCTGTTTTTT.

This rearrangement joins TRBV7-2 to TRBJ1-6, with TRBD1 matching 8 bases. Germline-derived CDR1 and CDR2 are SGHTA and FQGNSA. With V trimmed by 5 bases and J by 6 bases, 6 bases remained unmatched. This CDR3 contains 15 residues. CDR3 amino acids: CASSPGGTLNSPLHF. In DNA form, the CDR3 reads TGTGCCAGCAGCCCAGGGGGCACCCTTAATTCACCCCTCCACTTT.

The CDR3 here is CASCPRDRGWETQYF. CDR3 bases: TGTGCCAGCTGCCCCCGGGACAGGGGATGGGAGACCCAGTACTTC. The chain has TRBV6-2 or TRBV6-3 and TRBJ2-5, with 10 bases matching TRBD1. From germline, CDR1 is MNHEY and CDR2 SVGEGT. V trimming: 8 bases; J trimming: 5 bases; junction bases outside the gene matches: 11. The CDR3 contains 15 residues.

The CDR3 region is CASSWRGGGYTF. The CDR3 DNA reads TGTGCCAGCAGCTGGAGGGGAGGTGGCTACACCTTC. The chain has TRBV7-2 and TRBJ1-2; D is possibly TRBD1 (5 bases). The germline V gene encodes CDR1 SGHTA and CDR2 FQGNSA. The CDR3 consists of 12 residues. V was trimmed by 4 bases and J by 7 bases, leaving 10 bases between them.

The chain combines TRBV10-3 with TRBJ1-6; no reliable D call. This CDR3 is 16 amino acids long. Trimming shortened V by 3 bases and J by 4 bases, and 13 bases separated the two germline ends. Germline V lookup: CDR1 ENHRY, CDR2 SYGVKD. CDR3 coding DNA: TGTGCCATCAGTGACCCCGACGGAGCTTATAATTCACCCCTCCACTTT. Translating it yields CAISDPDGAYNSPLHF.

The chain couples TRBV7-9 to TRBJ2-3, with TRBD1 matching 8 bases. Trimming removed 1 base from V and 3 bases from J; junction bases left unmatched: 3. Germline V gene lookup returns CDR1 SEHNR and CDR2 FQNEAQ (reference sequence). The CDR3 loop spans 15 amino acids. This CDR3 reads CASSLGGQETDTQYF. DNA of the CDR3: TGTGCCAGCAGCTTAGGGGGACAGGAAACAGATACGCAGTATTTT.

The chain couples TRBV2 to TRBJ2-1, with D possibly being TRBD1 or TRBD2 (5 bases each). Germline values: CDR1 SNHLY, CDR2 FYNNEI. Trimming removed 0 bases at V and 2 bases at J, with 8 bases between. The CDR3 is 15 amino acids. Written as DNA, the CDR3 is TGTGCCAGCAGTGAAGCCGGGACGGCCTACAATGAGCAGTTCTTC. It codes for CASSEAGTAYNEQFF.

This chain joins TRBV27 and TRBJ2-7; 11 nucleotides agree with TRBD2. Per the germline V gene, CDR1 is MNHEY and CDR2 is SMNVEV (reference sequence). Trimming removed 7 bases from V and 7 bases from J; junction bases left unmatched: 9. The CDR3 has 14 residues. CDR3 nucleotides: TGTGCCAGCATTCCTAGCGGGAGGCCTTGGGAGCAGTACTTC. Translating gives CASIPSGRPWEQYF.

This chain connects TRBV2 to TRBJ1-5; a weak D match, TRBD1 (6 bases). The CDR3 is 16 residues long. Trimming removed 7 bases from V and 0 bases from J, with 16 bases in between. Germline V gene sequence: CDR1 SNHLY, CDR2 FYNNEI. CDR3 bases: TGTGCCAGCAATCCGGGACATAGATATAGCAATCAGCCCCAGCATTTT. This sequence encodes CASNPGHRYSNQPQHF.

The chain uses TRBV7-9 and TRBJ2-7, with 12 nucleotides matching TRBD2. Germline V CDR1 and CDR2: SEHNR, FQNEAQ (reference sequence). Germline trimming cut 4 bases from V and 9 bases from J; bases unmatched to any gene: 4. The CDR3 spans 13 residues. The CDR3 here is CASSSASGRGQYF. The DNA of the CDR3 is TGTGCCAGCAGCTCAGCTAGCGGGAGGGGGCAGTACTTC.

The chain uses TRBV6-2 or TRBV6-3 and TRBJ1-2, with D possibly matching TRBD1 (6 bases). The germline V and J ends were trimmed by 0 bases and 4 bases, with 9 bases remaining between them. Germline CDR1 reads MNHEY; CDR2 reads SVGEGT. The CDR3 is 14 residues long. DNA for the CDR3: TGTGCCAGCAGTTACTCCGGACAGCTCTATGGCTACACCTTC. This gives the protein CASSYSGQLYGYTF.

The genes are TRBV28 and TRBJ2-3, with TRBD2 matching 7 bases. V shed 8 bases and J 2 bases; nucleotides not matched to a gene: 10. Germline CDR1 reads MDHEN; CDR2 reads SYDVKM. The CDR3 consists of 15 residues. The CDR3 region has the DNA TGTGCCAGCGGCTCTTCAGCGGGGCACACAGATACGCAGTATTTT. Translation: CASGSSAGHTDTQYF.

The table lists this clone with a count of one. The CDR3 loop is CASVASAGVSYEQYF. The CDR3 DNA reads TGTGCCAGCGTCGCGTCAGCAGGGGTCTCCTACGAGCAGTACTTC. The genes are TRBV28 and TRBJ2-7; D perhaps matches TRBD1 (6 bases). The germline CDR1 and CDR2 sequences are MDHEN and SYDVKM. V lost 8 bases and J lost 0, with 17 bases in between. The CDR3 is 15 amino acids.

This clone was observed a handful of times. This rearrangement joins TRBV3-1 (or the pseudogene TRBV3-2) to TRBJ2-7, with 9 positions matching TRBD2. The J segment lost 7 bases and the V segment lost 2 bases, leaving 12 bases of the junction unmatched. CDR1 and CDR2 from the germline V gene are LGHDT and YNNKEL (reference sequence). The CDR3 length is 16 residues. In nucleotides, the CDR3 is TGTGCCAGCAGCCAACTAATAGCGGGAGCAAGGTGGGAGCAGTACTTC. It translates to CASSQLIAGARWEQYF.

The rearrangement joins TRBV29-1 to TRBJ1-2; no clear D. Germline V gives CDR1 SQVTM, CDR2 ANQGSEA. The CDR3 has 16 residues. Trimming stripped 3 bases from V and 5 bases from J, with 22 bases between. The CDR3 nucleotides read TGCAGCGTTGATGGGAACCCAGGAGGGATGTGGTATGGCTACACCTTC. Its translation is CSVDGNPGGMWYGYTF.

This clone was recorded once. The chain links TRBV11-2 to TRBJ2-7; D is unresolved. In germline, CDR1 is SGHAT, CDR2 FQNNGV. V lost 0 bases, J lost 8 bases, and 5 bases lay in between. There are 11 residues in the CDR3. CDR3 nucleotides: TGTGCCAGCAGCTTAGAAGGGCAGCAGTACTTC. The encoded protein is CASSLEGQQYF.

The chain uses TRBV15 and TRBJ2-7; tentative D call: TRBD2 (5 bases). The CDR3 is made up of 13 amino acids. Germline CDR1 and CDR2: LNHNV and YYDKDF (reference sequence). V lost 9 bases to trimming and J lost 2 bases, with 14 bases between them. As DNA, the CDR3 is TGTGCCACTTCTGGGCGGGTTGCCTACGAGCAGTACTTC. Translation: CATSGRVAYEQYF.

The chain links TRBV28 to TRBJ2-7; perhaps TRBD2 as D (6 bases). Germline V gene sequence: CDR1 MDHEN, CDR2 SYDVKM. V lost 10 bases, J lost 6 bases, and 13 bases lay in between. The CDR3 runs to 11 residues. The CDR3 sequence is CATGIGSEQYF. The CDR3 DNA reads as TGTGCCACGGGGATCGGGAGCGAGCAGTACTTC.

The V gene is TRBV27, the J gene TRBJ2-1; D is possibly TRBD1 (5 bases). Between the trimmed V and J ends, which lost 4 bases and 4 bases, there was a span of 14 bases. CDR1 and CDR2 from the germline V gene are MNHEY and SMNVEV (reference sequence). The CDR3 runs 15 residues. The DNA for the CDR3 is TGTGCCAGCAGTTGGGGCCCAAAGATATACAATGAGCAGTTCTTC. As protein: CASSWGPKIYNEQFF.

The V gene is TRBV19, the J gene TRBJ2-3; D not certain. Germline CDR1 reads LNHDA; CDR2 reads SQIVND (reference sequence). Trimming left V 7 bases short and J 1 base short, with 9 bases between. The CDR3 has 13 amino acids. For the CDR3, the DNA is TGTGCCAGTACAGCTGCGGGCACAGATACGCAGTATTTT. Residues: CASTAAGTDTQYF. Variable domain in full (rest from reference TRBV19 and TRBJ2-3): DGGITQSPKYLFRKEGQNVTLSCEQNLNHDAMYWYRQDPGQGLRLIYYSQIVNDFQKGDIAEGYSVSREKKESFPLTVTSAQKNPTAFYLCASTAAGTDTQYFGPGTRLTVL.

This clone turned up a few times. This chain links TRBV5-1 with TRBJ1-1; the D is unclear. The germline gives CDR1 SGHRS, CDR2 YFSETQ. The CDR3 is 12 residues long. The V end lost 5 bases, the J end lost 0 bases, and 5 bases lay between the germline ends. Written as DNA, the CDR3 is TGCGCCAGCAGAAGAATGAACACTGAAGCTTTCTTT. Residues: CASRRMNTEAFF.

The DNA for the CDR3 is TGTGCCAGCAGTCTATTAACAGGGAGCGGGGGTGAAAAACTGTTTTTT. This gives the protein CASSLLTGSGGEKLFF. The genes are TRBV14 and TRBJ1-4, with a tentative D call TRBD1 (6 bases). The CDR3 contains 16 residues. V lost 6 bases to trimming and J lost 7 bases, with 21 bases between them. Germline CDR1 and CDR2: SGHDN and FVKESK. Combining the CDR3 with reference TRBV14 and TRBJ1-4 gives the whole variable domain EAGVTQFPSHSVIEKGQTVTLRCDPISGHDNLYWYRRVMGKEIKFLLHFVKESKQDESGMPNNRFLAERTGGTYSTLKVQPAELEDSGVYFCASSLLTGSGGEKLFFGSGTQLSVL.

V is TRBV2 and J is TRBJ1-5; 8 positions match TRBD1. Germline-derived CDR1 and CDR2 are SNHLY and FYNNEI. The CDR3 runs 13 residues. The V segment lost 8 bases and the J segment 3 bases; nucleotides outside the gene matches: 3. In DNA, the CDR3 is TGTGCCAGCGGGACAGGCTTCAATCAGCCCCAGCATTTT. As protein: CASGTGFNQPQHF.